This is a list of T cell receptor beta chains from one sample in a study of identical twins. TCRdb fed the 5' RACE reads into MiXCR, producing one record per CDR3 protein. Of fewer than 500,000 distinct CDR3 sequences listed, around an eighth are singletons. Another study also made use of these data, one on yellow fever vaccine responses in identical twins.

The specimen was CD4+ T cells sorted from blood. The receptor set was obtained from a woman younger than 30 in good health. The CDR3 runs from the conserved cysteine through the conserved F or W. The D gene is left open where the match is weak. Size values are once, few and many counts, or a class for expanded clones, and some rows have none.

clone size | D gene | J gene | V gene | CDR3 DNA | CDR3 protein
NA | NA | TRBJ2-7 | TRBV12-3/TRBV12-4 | TGTGCCAGCAGTCGCGCGGGTTTTTGGTACGAGCAGTACTTC | CASSRAGFWYEQYF
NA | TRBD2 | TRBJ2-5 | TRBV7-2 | TGTGCCAGCAGCTCCGGCCGGACTAGCGGGGAGACCCAGTACTTC | CASSSGRTSGETQYF
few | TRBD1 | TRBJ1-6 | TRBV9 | TGTGCCAGCAGCTCCACGACAGGGACGCATTCACCCCTCCACTTT | CASSSTTGTHSPLHF
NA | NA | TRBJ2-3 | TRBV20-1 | TGCAGTGCTAGAGACTTCGTAGGAACAGATACGCAGTATTTT | CSARDFVGTDTQYF
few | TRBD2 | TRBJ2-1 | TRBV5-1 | TGCGCCAGCAGCTTCGCCCTCGGTAGCGGGAAATTACAGCTACCCTACAATGAGCAGTTCTTC | CASSFALGSGKLQLPYNEQFF
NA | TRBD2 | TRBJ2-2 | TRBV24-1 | TGTGCCACCAGTGATGACACCGGGACTAGCGGGGCAACCGGGGAGCTGTTTTTT | CATSDDTGTSGATGELFF
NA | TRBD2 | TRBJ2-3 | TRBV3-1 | TGTGCCAGCAGCCAAGCGGCTAGCGGCAACACAGATACGCAGTATTTT | CASSQAASGNTDTQYF
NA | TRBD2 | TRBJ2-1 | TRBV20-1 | TGCAGTGCTACTCAATTCGGTAGTAGCGGGGGCCGTTCGTGGCAGTTCTTC | CSATQFGSSGGRSWQFF
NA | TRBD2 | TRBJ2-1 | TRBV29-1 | TGCAGCGTCCCGCGACCAACTAGCGGGAGGGATGGTGAGCAGTTCTTC | CSVPRPTSGRDGEQFF
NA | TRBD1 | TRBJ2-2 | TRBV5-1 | TGCGCCAGCAGCTTAAGACAGGGTTCCACCGGGGAGCTGTTTTTT | CASSLRQGSTGELFF
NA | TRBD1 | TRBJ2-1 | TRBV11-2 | TGTGCCAGCAGCTTAGATGATAGGACAGGAATATACAATGAGCAGTTCTTC | CASSLDDRTGIYNEQFF
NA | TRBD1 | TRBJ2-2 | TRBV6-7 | TGTGCCAGCAGTTCCGACAGGGTCCAACACACCGGGGAGCTGTTTTTT | CASSSDRVQHTGELFF
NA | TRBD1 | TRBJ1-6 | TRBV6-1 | TGTGCAGGCACCAGGGGGGGGTTTAATTCACCCCTCCACTTT | CAGTRGGFNSPLHF
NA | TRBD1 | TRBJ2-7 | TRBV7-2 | TGTGCCAGCAGCCTATCCAATACAGGGGTGGGGGAGCAGTACTTC | CASSLSNTGVGEQYF
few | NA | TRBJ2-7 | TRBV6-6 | TGTGCCAGCAGGCGGGCAGGAAGCGACGAGCAGTACTTC | CASRRAGSDEQYF
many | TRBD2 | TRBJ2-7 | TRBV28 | TGTGCCAGCAGGGGTGTGTGGGGGGGCTCCTACGAGCAGTACTTC | CASRGVWGGSYEQYF
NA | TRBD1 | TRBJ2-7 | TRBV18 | TGTGCCAGCTCACCATTTCTTCCGGGACAGGGAGACTACGAGCAGTACTTC | CASSPFLPGQGDYEQYF
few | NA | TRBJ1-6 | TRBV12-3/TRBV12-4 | TGTGCCAGCAGTATTGGCAGCCTTACCACTTATTCACCCCTCCACTTT | CASSIGSLTTYSPLHF
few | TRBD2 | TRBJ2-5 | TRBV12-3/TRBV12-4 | TGTGCCAGCAGTTTAGCGCGTTCTAGCGGGGGTGAGACCCAGTACTTC | CASSLARSSGGETQYF
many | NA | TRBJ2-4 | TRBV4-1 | TGCGCCAGCAGCCAGATAGAGAAAAACATTCAGTACTTC | CASSQIEKNIQYF
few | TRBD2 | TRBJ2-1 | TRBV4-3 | TGCGCCAGCAGCCAAGATTGGGGGGAGTCTAGCGGGAGGCGGGTGCGTGAGCAGTTCTTC | CASSQDWGESSGRRVREQFF
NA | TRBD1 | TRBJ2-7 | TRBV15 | TGTGCCACCAGCAGAGATCCGACAGGGCCCTACGAGCAGTACTTC | CATSRDPTGPYEQYF
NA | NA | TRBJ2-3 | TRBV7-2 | TGTGCCAGCAGCTTATGGAGTCTGAGCACAGATACGCAGTATTTT | CASSLWSLSTDTQYF
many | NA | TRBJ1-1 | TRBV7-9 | TGTGCCAGCAGCTTATGGGCCCGGGGGACTGAAGCTTTCTTT | CASSLWARGTEAFF
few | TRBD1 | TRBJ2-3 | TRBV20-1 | TGCAGTGCTAGTGGGACAGATGGCACAGATACGCAGTATTTT | CSASGTDGTDTQYF
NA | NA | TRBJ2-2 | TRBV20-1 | TGCAGTGCTAGGGAGCGAAGGGGTACCACCGGGGAGCTGTTTTTT | CSARERRGTTGELFF
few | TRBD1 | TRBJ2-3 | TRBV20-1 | TGCAGTGCTAGAGTTACAGGGGGCGCCGGGTCCGATGCGCAGTATTTT | CSARVTGGAGSDAQYF
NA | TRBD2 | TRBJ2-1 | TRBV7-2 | TGTGCCAGCAGCTTACGAGCGGGGGGGCCTGAGCAGTTCTTC | CASSLRAGGPEQFF
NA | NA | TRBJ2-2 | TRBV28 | TGTGCCAGCAGTCGCGCCACCACCGGGGAGCTGTTTTTT | CASSRATTGELFF
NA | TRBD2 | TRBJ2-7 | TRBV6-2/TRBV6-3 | TGTGCCAGCAATAGCGGGACACCGCCCTACGAGCAGTACTTC | CASNSGTPPYEQYF